Listed below are T cell receptor beta chains from one sample, sequenced in a study of blood T cell repertoires in COVID-19. The repertoire was sequenced with immunoSEQ multiplex PCR; TCRdb's copy has only in-frame clones and lacks some. The data contain around 300,000 clones, less than 90% of them seen just once; the ten biggest clones take up about 3%. The sample consisted of PBMCs or T cells enriched from blood (not recorded which). These receptors were collected from a woman between 50 and 59 years old who had recovered from COVID-19. CDR3s include the opening cysteine and the closing phenylalanine or tryptophan. The D gene is left open where the match is weak. Size is omitted from some rows. Given values are once, few, many or a class for expanded clones.

TRBJ1-2 NA TRBV30 TRBD1 TGTGCCTGGAGTGTAATCCGGGACAGGGGAAGGAACTATGGCTACACCTTC CAWSVIRDRGRNYGYTF
TRBJ2-1 NA TRBV7-3 TRBD1 TGTGCCAGCAGCTATAAGAGGGGTGGGATAACAGGGGACAATGAGCAGTTCTTC CASSYKRGGITGDNEQFF
TRBJ1-2 few TRBV27 NA TGTGCCAGCAGTTTATCCCAGGGTTACTACTATGGCTACACCTTC CASSLSQGYYYGYTF
TRBJ2-1 NA TRBV9 NA TGTGCCAGCAGTGGACACGAGGGGGATGAGCAGTTCTTC CASSGHEGDEQFF
TRBJ2-1 NA TRBV7-6 TRBD2 TGTGCCAGCAGCCAACGGTCGCCTAGCGGGAGAAATGAGCAGTTCTTC CASSQRSPSGRNEQFF
TRBJ2-7 NA TRBV6-5 NA TGTGCCAGCAGACCGGGACTCCCCTACGAGCAGTACTTC CASRPGLPYEQYF
TRBJ2-7 NA TRBV28 TRBD1 TGTGCCAGCAGTAGTCGGACAGGGAGATTTCTGGAGCAGTACTTC CASSSRTGRFLEQYF
TRBJ1-2 NA TRBV7-9 TRBD1 TGTGCCAGCAGCGCGTCACAGGGGCGTAGTGGCTACACCTTC CASSASQGRSGYTF
TRBJ2-2 many TRBV6-4 TRBD1 TGTGCCAGCAGTGACGGGACAGGGGGCACCGGGGAGCTGTTTTTT CASSDGTGGTGELFF
TRBJ2-1 NA TRBV7-2 TRBD2 TGTGCCAGCAGCCTACTAGCGGGCTTTTACAATGAGCAGTTCTTC CASSLLAGFYNEQFF
TRBJ1-2 once TRBV7-6 TRBD1 TGTGCCAGCAGCTCATCCGGGACAGGGTCTTTGGGTGGCTACACCTTC CASSSSGTGSLGGYTF
TRBJ1-6 NA TRBV7-8 NA TGTGCCAGCAGCACTAGCGGGGAATGGGGTTCACCCCTCCACTTT CASSTSGEWGSPLHF
TRBJ2-3 NA TRBV11-2 TRBD2 TGTGCCAGCAGCTTAGAGGGGATCGGGACTAGCGGACGCACAGATACGCAGTATTTT CASSLEGIGTSGRTDTQYF
TRBJ1-2 NA TRBV5-1 TRBD1 TGCGCCAGCAGCTTGGAGGGGGCGGCTTATGGCTACACCTTC CASSLEGAAYGYTF
TRBJ2-3 NA TRBV5-1 NA TGCGCCAGCAGCTTGGCCGCAGGCCAGACAGATACGCAGTATTTT CASSLAAGQTDTQYF
TRBJ2-5 NA TRBV3-1/TRBV3-2 TRBD2 TGTGCCAGCAGCGTGGAGCGGGGCCAAGAGACCCAGTACTTC CASSVERGQETQYF
TRBJ2-1 NA TRBV28 TRBD2 TGTGCCAGCAGTTCCCCCTTTTCTAGCGGGAGGAGAGATGAGCAGTTCTTC CASSSPFSSGRRDEQFF
TRBJ2-1 NA TRBV11-1 NA TGTGCCAGCAGCTTAGTTTGGGGGGTTTCCTACAATGAGCAGTTCTTC CASSLVWGVSYNEQFF
TRBJ2-7 NA TRBV18 NA TGTGCCAGCTCACCACCGGCAGGGACCTACGAGCAGTACTTC CASSPPAGTYEQYF
TRBJ2-1 NA TRBV18 TRBD2 TGTGCCAGCTCTAAACTAGCGGACAAGGAGGGTGAGCAGTTCTTC CASSKLADKEGEQFF
TRBJ2-3 NA TRBV9 NA TGTGCCAGCAGCGTAGACTACCGCACAGATACGCAGTATTTT CASSVDYRTDTQYF
TRBJ1-4 once TRBV19 NA TGTGCCAGTAGTTCACAGGCTAGTGAAAAACTGTTTTTT CASSSQASEKLFF
TRBJ1-1 NA TRBV5-1 NA TGCGCCAGCAGCGGGGGGGACTTTAACACTGAAGCTTTCTTT CASSGGDFNTEAFF
TRBJ2-1 NA TRBV3-1/TRBV3-2 TRBD2 TGTGCCAGCAGCCAAGTTTGGGGAGCGGGAGGGGGTTACAATGAGCAGTTCTTC CASSQVWGAGGGYNEQFF
TRBJ2-7 NA TRBV27 TRBD1 TGTGCCAGCAGAGGACAGGGGGGTACCTACGAGCAGTACTTC CASRGQGGTYEQYF